This record concerns one T cell receptor beta chain sequence. This entry belongs to a study of CD8 T cells in Susac syndrome. The germline V gene has CDR1 KGHSH and CDR2 LQKENI. Trimming took 2 bases from V and 7 from J, leaving 8 bases between them. CDR3 length: 13 residues. Reverse transcription used 0.5 to 1 ug RNA and random hexamers. TCRdb processed the immunoSEQ multiplex PCR reads anew with MiXCR; each CDR3 protein has one entry. The sample shows 160,000 or so distinct CDR3 sequences, approximately 94% of them seen only once. The sample consisted of CD4+ T cells from PBMCs. The chain has TRBV18 and TRBJ1-4, with D unclear. This TCR was recovered from a human donor with Susac syndrome. The CDR3 DNA is TGTGCCAGCTCACCAGGCCAGCGTGAAAAACTGTTTTTT. Protein: CASSPGQREKLFF.